This T cell receptor beta chain was sequenced for a study of T cell responses to AZD1222 COVID-19 vaccine. TCRdb's copy holds only in-frame clones and misses some; the assay was immunoSEQ multiplex PCR. The table has some 170,000 clones, about 91% seen once. Germline CDR1 PRHDT, CDR2 FYEKMQ (reference sequence). The CDR3 runs to 15 residues. The V and J ends lost 5 bases and 3 bases, in that order; junction bases with no gene match: 6. The sample consisted of peripheral blood, taken 28 days after the second AZD1222 dose. This TCR came from an adult who received the AZD1222 COVID-19 vaccine. The chain uses TRBV13 and TRBJ2-2; 7 bases line up with TRBD2. The CDR3 is CASSHGTTYTGELFF. The CDR3 DNA reads as TGTGCCAGCAGCCACGGGACTACCTACACCGGGGAGCTGTTTTTT. Full variable domain (missing parts from reference TRBV13 and TRBJ2-2): AAGVIQSPRHLIKEKRETATLKCYPIPRHDTVYWYQQGPGQDPQFLISFYEKMQSDKGSIPDRFSAQQFSDYHSELNMSSLELGDSALYFCASSHGTTYTGELFFGEGSRLTVL.